A selection of T cell receptor beta chains follows, all from one sample in a study of CD8 T cells in Susac syndrome. From the immunoSEQ multiplex PCR reads, TCRdb called clonotypes with MiXCR, one entry per CDR3 protein. The sample consists of 80,000 or so distinct CDR3 sequences, about 94% of them appearing once. The sample consisted of CD8+ T cells from PBMCs. Every receptor here comes from a human donor in good health. CDR3s include the opening cysteine and the closing phenylalanine or tryptophan. The order of the fields is clone size, J gene, V gene, D gene, CDR3 DNA, CDR3 protein. A D gene is named only where the DNA matches it firmly. Clone size is given for some rows only: seen once, a few or many times, or a class if the clone is expanded.

NA	TRBJ1-1	TRBV7-6	NA	TGTGCCAGCAGCTTAGTTGGCGGCCCTGAAGCTTTCTTT	CASSLVGGPEAFF
NA	TRBJ1-1	TRBV12-3/TRBV12-4	NA	TGTGCCAGCATTAAATCAGAGGCGAACACTGAAGCTTTCTTT	CASIKSEANTEAFF
NA	TRBJ2-7	TRBV5-1	NA	TGCGCCAGCAGCTTGGGACAGGGGAGGGACTACGAGCAGTACTTC	CASSLGQGRDYEQYF
once	TRBJ1-4	TRBV20-1	NA	TGCAGTGCTAGAGGTGATTCACCAGGGATAACTAATGAAAAACTGTTTTTT	CSARGDSPGITNEKLFF
NA	TRBJ2-1	TRBV2	NA	TGTGCCAGCCGACTGGTCTCGTACAATGAGCAGTTCTTC	CASRLVSYNEQFF
NA	TRBJ2-5	TRBV9	NA	TGTGCCAGCAGCGTAGCTTGGGGGGCCTCCGTGACCCAGTACTTC	CASSVAWGASVTQYF
NA	TRBJ1-5	TRBV7-9	TRBD1	TGTGCCAGCAGCGGTACAGGGGAGGTCAATCAGCCCCAGCATTTT	CASSGTGEVNQPQHF
once	TRBJ2-5	TRBV7-9	TRBD1	TGTGCCAGCAGCCCAGAGGAAGGGACAGCTTTAAGAGAGACCCAGTACTTC	CASSPEEGTALRETQYF
NA	TRBJ2-7	TRBV11-2	NA	TGTGCCAGCAGCTGGGGACAAGCCTACGAGCAGTACTTC	CASSWGQAYEQYF
NA	TRBJ1-6	TRBV3-1	NA	TGTGCCAGCAGCCAAGATGAGATCTCCTATAATTCACCCCTCCACTTT	CASSQDEISYNSPLHF
NA	TRBJ2-3	TRBV7-9	NA	TGTGCCAGCAGCTTAGTAGGCGGGAGCACAGATACGCAGTATTTT	CASSLVGGSTDTQYF
NA	TRBJ2-5	TRBV27	NA	TGTGCCAGCAGTGCGCGGGACAGCCAAGAGACCCAGTACTTC	CASSARDSQETQYF
NA	TRBJ1-1	TRBV12-5	NA	TGTGCTAGTGGTTTGGTAGGGGGAGCTTTCTTT	CASGLVGGAFF
NA	TRBJ1-1	TRBV6-5	NA	TGTGCCAGCGCGGGACTGGGGGTCGATGAAGAAGCTTTCTTT	CASAGLGVDEEAFF
NA	TRBJ1-1	TRBV30	NA	TGTGCCTGGAGCGGGGCGGGGAACACTGAAGCTTTCTTT	CAWSGAGNTEAFF
NA	TRBJ2-1	TRBV27	TRBD2	TGTGCCAGCAGCAGTCCCGGTCTAGCGGGGGGGAGCCTCTACAATGAGCAGTTCTTC	CASSSPGLAGGSLYNEQFF
NA	TRBJ2-3	TRBV7-9	NA	TGTGCCAGCAGCGGATACCGGACTTTCACAGATACGCAGTATTTT	CASSGYRTFTDTQYF
NA	TRBJ2-7	TRBV12-3/TRBV12-4	TRBD1	TGTGCCAGCAGTCCCACGGGACAGGGTTACTACGAGCAGTACTTC	CASSPTGQGYYEQYF
NA	TRBJ1-5	TRBV20-1	TRBD1	TGCAGTGCTGGACAGGGTCCCGTAAGCAATCAGCCCCAGCATTTT	CSAGQGPVSNQPQHF
once	TRBJ2-1	TRBV3-1	NA	TGTGCCAGCAGGCTAGAGGGGGATTACAATGAGCAGTTCTTC	CASRLEGDYNEQFF
NA	TRBJ2-7	TRBV5-4	NA	TGTGCCAGCAGCGAGGGGACGGCGTACGAGCAGTACTTC	CASSEGTAYEQYF
NA	TRBJ2-1	TRBV28	NA	TGTGCCGCCGGGCACTTTTACAATGAGCAGTTCTTC	CAAGHFYNEQFF
NA	TRBJ2-1	TRBV4-3	TRBD2	TGCGCCAGCAGCCAAGGCTCGGCGGGGGGTAGTTACAATGAGCAGTTCTTC	CASSQGSAGGSYNEQFF
NA	TRBJ2-1	TRBV5-1	TRBD2	TGCGCCAGCAGCTCTTACCGGGCCGCGGGGGTCGATGAGCAGTTCTTC	CASSSYRAAGVDEQFF
NA	TRBJ1-1	TRBV6-4	NA	TGTGCCAGCAGTGTTTTTCTGGGGGCCACTGAAGCTTTCTTT	CASSVFLGATEAFF
NA	TRBJ1-1	TRBV27	NA	TGTGCCAGCAGTGGCGGGACACTTAGCACTGAAGCTTTCTTT	CASSGGTLSTEAFF
NA	TRBJ2-4	TRBV27	NA	TGTGCCAGCAGTTCGGTCAAGGACATTCAGTACTTC	CASSSVKDIQYF
NA	TRBJ2-1	TRBV7-9	TRBD1	TGTGCCAGCAGCTTCGCCGGACAGGGAGTAAATGAGCAGTTCTTC	CASSFAGQGVNEQFF
NA	TRBJ2-1	TRBV6-2/TRBV6-3	NA	TGTGCCAGCAGTTACTGGGGGCCTTCTACAAATGAGCAGTTCTTC	CASSYWGPSTNEQFF